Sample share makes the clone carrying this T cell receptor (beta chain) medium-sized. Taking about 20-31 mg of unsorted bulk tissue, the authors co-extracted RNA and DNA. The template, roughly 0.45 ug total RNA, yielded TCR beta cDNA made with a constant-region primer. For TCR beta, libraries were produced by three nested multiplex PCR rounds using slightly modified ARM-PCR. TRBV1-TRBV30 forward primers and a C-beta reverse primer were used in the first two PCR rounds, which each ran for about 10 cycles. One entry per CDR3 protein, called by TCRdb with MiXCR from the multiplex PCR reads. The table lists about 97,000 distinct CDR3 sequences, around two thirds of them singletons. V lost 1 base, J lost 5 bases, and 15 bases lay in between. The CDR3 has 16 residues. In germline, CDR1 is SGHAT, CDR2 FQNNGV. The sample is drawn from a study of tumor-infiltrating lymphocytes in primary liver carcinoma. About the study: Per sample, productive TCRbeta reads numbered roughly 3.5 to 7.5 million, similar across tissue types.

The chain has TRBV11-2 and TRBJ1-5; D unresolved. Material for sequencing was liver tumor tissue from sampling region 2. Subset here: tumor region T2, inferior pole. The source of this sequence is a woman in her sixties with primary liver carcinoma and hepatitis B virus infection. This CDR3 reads CASSLGRAGRDQPQHF. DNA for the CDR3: TGTGCCAGCAGCTTAGGGAGGGCAGGCAGAGATCAGCCCCAGCATTTT.